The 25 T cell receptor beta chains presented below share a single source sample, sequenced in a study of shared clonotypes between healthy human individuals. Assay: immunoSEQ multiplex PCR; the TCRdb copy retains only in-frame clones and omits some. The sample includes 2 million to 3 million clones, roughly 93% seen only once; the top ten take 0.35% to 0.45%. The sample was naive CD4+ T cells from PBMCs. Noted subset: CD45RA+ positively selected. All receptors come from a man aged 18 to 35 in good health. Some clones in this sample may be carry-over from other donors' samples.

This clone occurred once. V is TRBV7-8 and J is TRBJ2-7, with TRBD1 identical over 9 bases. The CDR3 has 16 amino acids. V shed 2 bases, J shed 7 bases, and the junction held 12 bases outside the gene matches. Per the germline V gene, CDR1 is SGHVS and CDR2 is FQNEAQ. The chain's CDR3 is CASSLRVQGAMWEQYF. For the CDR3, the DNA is TGTGCCAGCAGCTTAAGAGTACAGGGGGCAATGTGGGAGCAGTACTTC.

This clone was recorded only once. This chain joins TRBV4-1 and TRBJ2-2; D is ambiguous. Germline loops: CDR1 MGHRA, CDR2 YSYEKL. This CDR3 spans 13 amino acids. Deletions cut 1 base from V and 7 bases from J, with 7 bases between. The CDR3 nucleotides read TGCGCCAGCAGCCAAGGACCCTACGGGGAGCTGTTTTTT. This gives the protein CASSQGPYGELFF.

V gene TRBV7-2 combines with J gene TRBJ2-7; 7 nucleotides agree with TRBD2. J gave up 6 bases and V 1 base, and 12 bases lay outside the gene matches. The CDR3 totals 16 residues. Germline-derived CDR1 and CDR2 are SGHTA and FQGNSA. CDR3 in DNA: TGTGCCAGCAGCTTAGTGGGAGGGCCGGATCCCTTCGAGCAGTACTTC. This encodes CASSLVGGPDPFEQYF.

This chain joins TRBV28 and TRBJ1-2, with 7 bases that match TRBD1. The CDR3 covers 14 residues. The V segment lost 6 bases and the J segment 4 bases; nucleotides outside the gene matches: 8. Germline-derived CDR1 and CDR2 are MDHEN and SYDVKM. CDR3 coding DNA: TGTGCCAGCAGGACCGACAGGGCCATCTATGGCTACACCTTC. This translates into CASRTDRAIYGYTF.

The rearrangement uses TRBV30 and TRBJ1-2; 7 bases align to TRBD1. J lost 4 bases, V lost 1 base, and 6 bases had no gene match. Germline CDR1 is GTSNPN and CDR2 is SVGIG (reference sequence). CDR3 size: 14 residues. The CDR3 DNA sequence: TGTGCCTGGAGTGGGACAGGCGAGTTCTATGGCTACACCTTC. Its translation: CAWSGTGEFYGYTF.

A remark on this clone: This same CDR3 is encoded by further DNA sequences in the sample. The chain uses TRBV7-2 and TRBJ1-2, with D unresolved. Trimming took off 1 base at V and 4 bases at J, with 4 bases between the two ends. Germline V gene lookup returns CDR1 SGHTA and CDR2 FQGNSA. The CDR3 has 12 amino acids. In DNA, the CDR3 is TGTGCCAGCAGCTTAGACAGCTATGGCTACACCTTC. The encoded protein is CASSLDSYGYTF.

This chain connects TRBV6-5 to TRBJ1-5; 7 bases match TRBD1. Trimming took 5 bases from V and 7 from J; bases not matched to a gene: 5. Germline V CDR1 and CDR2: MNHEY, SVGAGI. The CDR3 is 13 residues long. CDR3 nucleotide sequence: TGTGCCAGCAGTGTGACAGGGATCCAGCCCCAGCATTTT. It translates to CASSVTGIQPQHF.

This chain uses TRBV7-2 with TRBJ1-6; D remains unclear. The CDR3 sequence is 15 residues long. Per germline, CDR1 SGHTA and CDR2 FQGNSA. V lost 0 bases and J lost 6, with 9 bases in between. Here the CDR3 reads CASSLAGPINSPLHF. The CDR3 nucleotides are TGTGCCAGCAGCTTAGCGGGCCCCATTAATTCACCCCTCCACTTT.

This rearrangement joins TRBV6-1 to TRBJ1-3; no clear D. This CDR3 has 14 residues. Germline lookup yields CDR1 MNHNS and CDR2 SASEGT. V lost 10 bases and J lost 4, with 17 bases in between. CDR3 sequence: CAIKPSFGGNTIYF. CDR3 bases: TGTGCCATCAAACCATCCTTTGGGGGAAACACCATATATTTT.

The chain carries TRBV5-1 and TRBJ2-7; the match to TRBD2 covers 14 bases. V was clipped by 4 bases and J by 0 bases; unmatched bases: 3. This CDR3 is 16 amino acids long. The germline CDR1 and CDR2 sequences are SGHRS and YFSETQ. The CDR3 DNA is TGCGCCAGCAGCCCCGGACTAGCGGGGGGCTCCTACGAGCAGTACTTC. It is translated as CASSPGLAGGSYEQYF.

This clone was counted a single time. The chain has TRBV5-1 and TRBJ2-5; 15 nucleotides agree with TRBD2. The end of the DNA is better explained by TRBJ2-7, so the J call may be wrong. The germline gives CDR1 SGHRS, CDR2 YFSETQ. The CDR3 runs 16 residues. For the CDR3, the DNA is TGCGCCAGCAGCCTCGGACTAGCGGGAGGGCGATACGAGCAGTACTTC. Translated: CASSLGLAGGRYEQYF.

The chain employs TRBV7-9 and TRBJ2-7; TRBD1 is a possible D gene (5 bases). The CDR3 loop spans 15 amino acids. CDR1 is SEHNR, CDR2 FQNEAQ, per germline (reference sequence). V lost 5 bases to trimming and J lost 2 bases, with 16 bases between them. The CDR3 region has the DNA TGTGCCAGCAGCACACGTGGGGCGTTAACCTACGAGCAGTACTTC. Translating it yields CASSTRGALTYEQYF.

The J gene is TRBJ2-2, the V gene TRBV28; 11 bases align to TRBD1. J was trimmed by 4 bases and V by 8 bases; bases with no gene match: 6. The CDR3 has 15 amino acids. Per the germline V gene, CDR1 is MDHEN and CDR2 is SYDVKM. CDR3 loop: CASLVGTGGTGELFF. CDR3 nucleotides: TGTGCCAGCCTAGTGGGGACAGGGGGCACCGGGGAGCTGTTTTTT. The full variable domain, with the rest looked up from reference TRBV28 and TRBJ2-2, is DVKVTQSSRYLVKRTGEKVFLECVQDMDHENMFWYRQDPGLGLRLIYFSYDVKMKEKGDIPEGYSVSREKKERFSLILESASTNQTSMYLCASLVGTGGTGELFFGEGSRLTVL.

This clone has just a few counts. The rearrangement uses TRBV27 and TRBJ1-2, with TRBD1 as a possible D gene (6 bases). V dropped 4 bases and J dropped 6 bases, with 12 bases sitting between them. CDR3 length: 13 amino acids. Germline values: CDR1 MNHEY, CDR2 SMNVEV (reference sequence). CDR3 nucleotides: TGTGCCAGCAGTTCCCGGACAGCAGATGGCTACACCTTC. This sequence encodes CASSSRTADGYTF.

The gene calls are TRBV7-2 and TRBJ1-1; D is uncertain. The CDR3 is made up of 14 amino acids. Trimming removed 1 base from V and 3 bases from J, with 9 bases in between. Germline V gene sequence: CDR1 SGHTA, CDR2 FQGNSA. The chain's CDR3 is CASSLDPGDTEAFF. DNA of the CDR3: TGTGCCAGCAGCTTAGACCCCGGGGACACTGAAGCTTTCTTT.

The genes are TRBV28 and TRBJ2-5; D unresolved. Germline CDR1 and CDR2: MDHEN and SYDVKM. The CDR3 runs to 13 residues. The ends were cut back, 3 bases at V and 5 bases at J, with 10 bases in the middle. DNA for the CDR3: TGTGCCAGCAGTTTGGCGAGCTTGGAGACCCAGTACTTC. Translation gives CASSLASLETQYF.

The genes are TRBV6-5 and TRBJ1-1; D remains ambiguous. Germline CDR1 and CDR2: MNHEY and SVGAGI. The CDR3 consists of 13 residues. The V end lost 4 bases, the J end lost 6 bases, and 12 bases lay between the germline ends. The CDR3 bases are TGTGCCAGCAGTTGCGCGTTGGAATCTGAAGCTTTCTTT. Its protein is CASSCALESEAFF.

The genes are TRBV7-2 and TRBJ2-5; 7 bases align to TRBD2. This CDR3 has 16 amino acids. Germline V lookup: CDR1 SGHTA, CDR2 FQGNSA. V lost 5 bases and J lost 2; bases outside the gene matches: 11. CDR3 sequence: CASSIHRTRTQETQYF. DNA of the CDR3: TGTGCCAGCAGCATACACCGGACTAGGACGCAAGAGACCCAGTACTTC.

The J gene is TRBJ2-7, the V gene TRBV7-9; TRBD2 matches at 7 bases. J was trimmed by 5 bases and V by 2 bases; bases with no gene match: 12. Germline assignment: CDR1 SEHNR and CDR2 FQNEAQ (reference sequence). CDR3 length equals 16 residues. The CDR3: CASSLSYWGEGHEQYF. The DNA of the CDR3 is TGTGCCAGCAGCTTAAGTTACTGGGGGGAGGGCCACGAGCAGTACTTC.

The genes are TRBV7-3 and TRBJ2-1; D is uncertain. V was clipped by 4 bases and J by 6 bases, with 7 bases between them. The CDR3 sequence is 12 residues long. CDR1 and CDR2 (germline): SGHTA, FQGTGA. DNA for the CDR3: TGTGCCAGCAGCTCACCGAGCAATGAGCAGTTCTTC. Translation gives CASSSPSNEQFF. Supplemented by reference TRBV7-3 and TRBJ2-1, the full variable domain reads GAGVSQTPSNKVTEKGKYVELRCDPISGHTALYWYRQSLGQGPEFLIYFQGTGAADDSGLPNDRFFAVRPEGSVSTLKIQRTERGDSAVYLCASSSPSNEQFFGPGTRLTVL.

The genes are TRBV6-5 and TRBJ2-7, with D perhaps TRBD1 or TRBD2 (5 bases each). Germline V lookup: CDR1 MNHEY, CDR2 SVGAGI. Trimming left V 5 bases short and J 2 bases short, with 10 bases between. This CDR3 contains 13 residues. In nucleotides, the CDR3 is TGTGCCAGCAGTCAGGGACCTACCTACGAGCAGTACTTC. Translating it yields CASSQGPTYEQYF.

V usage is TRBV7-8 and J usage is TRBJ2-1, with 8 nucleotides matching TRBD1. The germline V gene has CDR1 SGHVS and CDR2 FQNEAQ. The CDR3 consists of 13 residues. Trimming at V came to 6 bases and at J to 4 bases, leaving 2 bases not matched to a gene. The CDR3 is CASRDRDYNEQFF. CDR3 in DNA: TGTGCCAGCAGGGACAGGGATTACAATGAGCAGTTCTTC.

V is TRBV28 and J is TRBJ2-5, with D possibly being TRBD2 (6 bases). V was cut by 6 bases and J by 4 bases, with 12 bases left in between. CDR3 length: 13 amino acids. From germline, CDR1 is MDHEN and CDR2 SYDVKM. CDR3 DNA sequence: TGTGCCAGCAGCCCCTGGGGAGGAGAGACCCAGTACTTC. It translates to CASSPWGGETQYF. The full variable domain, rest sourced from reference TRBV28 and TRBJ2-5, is DVKVTQSSRYLVKRTGEKVFLECVQDMDHENMFWYRQDPGLGLRLIYFSYDVKMKEKGDIPEGYSVSREKKERFSLILESASTNQTSMYLCASSPWGGETQYFGPGTRLLVL.

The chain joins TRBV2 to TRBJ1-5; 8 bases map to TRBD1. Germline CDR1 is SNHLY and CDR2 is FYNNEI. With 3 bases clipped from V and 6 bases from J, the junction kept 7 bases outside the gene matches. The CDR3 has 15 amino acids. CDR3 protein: CASSDSQGAVQPQHF. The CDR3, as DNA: TGTGCCAGCAGTGATTCCCAGGGGGCGGTTCAGCCCCAGCATTTT.

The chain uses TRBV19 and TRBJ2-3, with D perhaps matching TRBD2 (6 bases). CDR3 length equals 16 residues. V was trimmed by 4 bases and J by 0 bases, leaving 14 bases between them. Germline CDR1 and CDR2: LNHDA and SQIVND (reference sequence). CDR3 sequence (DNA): TGTGCCAGTAGTACTGGGACTGCAATTAGCACAGATACGCAGTATTTT. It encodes CASSTGTAISTDTQYF.